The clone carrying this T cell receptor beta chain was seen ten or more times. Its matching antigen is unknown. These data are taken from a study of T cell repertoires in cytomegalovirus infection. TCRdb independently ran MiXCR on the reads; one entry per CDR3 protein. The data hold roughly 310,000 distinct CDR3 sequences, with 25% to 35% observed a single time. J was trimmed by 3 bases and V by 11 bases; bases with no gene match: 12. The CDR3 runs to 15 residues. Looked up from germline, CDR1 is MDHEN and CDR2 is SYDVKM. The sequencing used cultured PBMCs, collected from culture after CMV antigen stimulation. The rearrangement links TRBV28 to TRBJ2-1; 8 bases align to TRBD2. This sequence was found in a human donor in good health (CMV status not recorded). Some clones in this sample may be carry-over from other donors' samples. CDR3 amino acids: CAGRRRLANYNEQFF. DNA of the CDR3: TGTGCCGGGCGCCGCCGACTAGCGAACTACAATGAGCAGTTCTTC.